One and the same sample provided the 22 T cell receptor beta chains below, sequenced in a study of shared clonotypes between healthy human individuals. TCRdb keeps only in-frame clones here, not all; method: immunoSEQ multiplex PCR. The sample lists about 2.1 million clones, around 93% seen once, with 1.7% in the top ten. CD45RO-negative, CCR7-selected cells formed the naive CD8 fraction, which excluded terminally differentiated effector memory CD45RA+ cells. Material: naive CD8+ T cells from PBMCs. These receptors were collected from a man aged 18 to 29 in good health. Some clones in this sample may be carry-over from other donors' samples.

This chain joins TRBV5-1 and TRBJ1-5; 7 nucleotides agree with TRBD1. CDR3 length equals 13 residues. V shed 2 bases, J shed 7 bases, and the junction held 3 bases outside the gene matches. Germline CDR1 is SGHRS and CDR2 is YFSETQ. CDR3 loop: CASSFRQGQPQHF. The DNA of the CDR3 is TGCGCCAGCAGCTTCCGACAGGGACAGCCCCAGCATTTT.

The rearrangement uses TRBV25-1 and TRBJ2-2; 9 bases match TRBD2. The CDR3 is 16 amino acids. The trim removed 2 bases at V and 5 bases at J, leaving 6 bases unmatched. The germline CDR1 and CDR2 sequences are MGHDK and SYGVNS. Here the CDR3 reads CASSERSGSTTGELFF. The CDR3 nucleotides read TGTGCCAGCAGTGAACGTAGCGGGAGTACTACCGGGGAGCTGTTTTTT.

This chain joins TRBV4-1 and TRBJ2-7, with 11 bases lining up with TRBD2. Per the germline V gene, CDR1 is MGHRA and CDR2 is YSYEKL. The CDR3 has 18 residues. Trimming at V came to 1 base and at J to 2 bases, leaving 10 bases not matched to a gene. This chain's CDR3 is CASSQGLTGTSGAYEQYF. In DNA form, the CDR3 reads TGCGCCAGCAGCCAAGGCCTCACAGGGACTAGCGGAGCCTACGAGCAGTACTTC.

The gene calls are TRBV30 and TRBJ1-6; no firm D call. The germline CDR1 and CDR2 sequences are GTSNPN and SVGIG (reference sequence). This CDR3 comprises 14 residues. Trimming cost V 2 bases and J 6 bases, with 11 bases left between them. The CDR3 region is CAWSPPISNSPLHF. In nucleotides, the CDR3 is TGTGCCTGGAGTCCTCCAATTTCTAATTCACCCCTCCACTTT.

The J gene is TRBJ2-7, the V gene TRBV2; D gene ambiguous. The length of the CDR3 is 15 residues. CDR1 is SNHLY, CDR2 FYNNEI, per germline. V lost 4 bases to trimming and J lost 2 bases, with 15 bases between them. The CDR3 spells CASSVQQFNTYEQYF. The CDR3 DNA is TGTGCCAGCAGTGTCCAACAGTTCAACACCTACGAGCAGTACTTC.

CDR3 DNA sequence: TGCGCCAGCAGCCAAGATCCGCTCGGCGGGAGTGCAGATACGCAGTATTTT. Residues: CASSQDPLGGSADTQYF. This sequence joins TRBV4-1 and TRBJ2-3; 7 bases align to TRBD2. This CDR3 has 17 residues. Germline trimming cut 0 bases from V and 4 bases from J; bases unmatched to any gene: 10. Germline CDR1 reads MGHRA; CDR2 reads YSYEKL.

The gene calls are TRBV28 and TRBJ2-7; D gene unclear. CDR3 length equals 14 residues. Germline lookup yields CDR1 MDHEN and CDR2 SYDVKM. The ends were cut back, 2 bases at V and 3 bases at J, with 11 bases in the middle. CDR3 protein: CASSLPDLFYEQYF. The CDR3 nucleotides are TGTGCCAGCAGTTTACCCGACTTATTCTACGAGCAGTACTTC.

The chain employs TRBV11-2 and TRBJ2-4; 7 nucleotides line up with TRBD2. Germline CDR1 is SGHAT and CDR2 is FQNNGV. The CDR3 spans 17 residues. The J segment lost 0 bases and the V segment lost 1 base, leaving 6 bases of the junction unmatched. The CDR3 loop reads CASSLGSSGIAKNIQYF. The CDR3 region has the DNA TGTGCCAGCAGCTTAGGGTCTAGCGGAATAGCCAAAAACATTCAGTACTTC.

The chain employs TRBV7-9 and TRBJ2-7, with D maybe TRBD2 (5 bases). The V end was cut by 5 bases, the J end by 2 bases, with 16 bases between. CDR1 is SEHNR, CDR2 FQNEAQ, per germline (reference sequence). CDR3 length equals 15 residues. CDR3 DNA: TGTGCCAGCAGCGACGGGTCCTTGGAGGCCTACGAGCAGTACTTC. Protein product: CASSDGSLEAYEQYF.

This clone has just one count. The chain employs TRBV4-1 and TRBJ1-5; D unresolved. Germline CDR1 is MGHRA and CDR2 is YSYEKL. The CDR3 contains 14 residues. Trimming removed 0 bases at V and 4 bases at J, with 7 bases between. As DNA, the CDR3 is TGCGCCAGCAGCCAAGATTTATGGAATCAGCCCCAGCATTTT. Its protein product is CASSQDLWNQPQHF.

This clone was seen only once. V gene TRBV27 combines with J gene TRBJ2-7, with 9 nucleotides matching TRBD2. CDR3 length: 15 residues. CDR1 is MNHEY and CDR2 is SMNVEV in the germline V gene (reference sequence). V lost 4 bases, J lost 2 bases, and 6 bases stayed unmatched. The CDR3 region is CASSSPSSGAYEQYF. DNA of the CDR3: TGTGCCAGCAGTTCCCCGTCTAGCGGGGCCTACGAGCAGTACTTC.

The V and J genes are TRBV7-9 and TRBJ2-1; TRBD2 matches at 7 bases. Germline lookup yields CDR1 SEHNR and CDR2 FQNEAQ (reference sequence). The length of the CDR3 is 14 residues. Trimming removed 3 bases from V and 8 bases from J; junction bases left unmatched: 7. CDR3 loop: CASSFSSAGDEQFF. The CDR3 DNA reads TGTGCCAGCAGCTTTTCCTCTGCGGGGGATGAGCAGTTCTTC.

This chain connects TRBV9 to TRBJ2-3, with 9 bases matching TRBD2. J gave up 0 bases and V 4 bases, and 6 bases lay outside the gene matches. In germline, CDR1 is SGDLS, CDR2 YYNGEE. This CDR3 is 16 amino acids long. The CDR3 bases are TGTGCCAGCAGCCCATATAGCGGGAGCAGCACAGATACGCAGTATTTT. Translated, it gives CASSPYSGSSTDTQYF.

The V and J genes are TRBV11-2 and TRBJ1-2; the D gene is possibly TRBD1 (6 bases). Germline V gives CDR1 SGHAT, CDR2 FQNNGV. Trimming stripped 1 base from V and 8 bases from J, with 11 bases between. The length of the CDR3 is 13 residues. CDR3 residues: CASSLGTVSGYTF. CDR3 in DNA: TGTGCCAGCAGCTTAGGGACAGTCTCGGGCTACACCTTC.

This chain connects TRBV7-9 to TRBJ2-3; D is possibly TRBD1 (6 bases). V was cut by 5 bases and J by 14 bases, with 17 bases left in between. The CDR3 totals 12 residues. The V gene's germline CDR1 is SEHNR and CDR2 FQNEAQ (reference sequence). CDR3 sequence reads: CASSPETGSLYF. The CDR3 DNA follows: TGTGCCAGCAGCCCTGAGACAGGTAGCCTGTATTTT.

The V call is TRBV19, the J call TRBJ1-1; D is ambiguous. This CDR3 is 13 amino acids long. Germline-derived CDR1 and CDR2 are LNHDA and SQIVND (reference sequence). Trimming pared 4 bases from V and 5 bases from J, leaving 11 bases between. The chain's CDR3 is CASSRSLTTEAFF. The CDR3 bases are TGTGCCAGTAGTAGGTCCCTGACAACTGAAGCTTTCTTT.

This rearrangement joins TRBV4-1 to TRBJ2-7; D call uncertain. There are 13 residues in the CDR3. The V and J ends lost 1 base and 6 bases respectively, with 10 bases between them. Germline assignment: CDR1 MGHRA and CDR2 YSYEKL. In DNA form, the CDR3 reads TGCGCCAGCAGCCAAGCCTATCCTGGCGAGCAGTACTTC. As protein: CASSQAYPGEQYF.

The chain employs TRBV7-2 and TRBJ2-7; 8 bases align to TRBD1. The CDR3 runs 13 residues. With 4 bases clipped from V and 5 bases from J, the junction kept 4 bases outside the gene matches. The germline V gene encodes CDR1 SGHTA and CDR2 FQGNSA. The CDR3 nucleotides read TGTGCCAGCAGCTGGACAGGGTTTGACGAGCAGTACTTC. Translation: CASSWTGFDEQYF.

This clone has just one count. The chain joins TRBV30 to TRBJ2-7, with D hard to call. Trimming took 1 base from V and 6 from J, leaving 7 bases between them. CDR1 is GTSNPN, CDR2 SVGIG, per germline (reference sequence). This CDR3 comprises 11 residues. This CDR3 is CAWSGAVEQYF. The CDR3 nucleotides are TGTGCCTGGAGTGGGGCGGTCGAGCAGTACTTC.

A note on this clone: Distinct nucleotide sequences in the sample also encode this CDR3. The CDR3 region is CASSQEAYNEQFF. DNA for the CDR3: TGCGCCAGCAGCCAAGAGGCCTACAATGAGCAGTTCTTC. This chain joins TRBV4-1 and TRBJ2-1; D gene unclear. Looked up from germline, CDR1 is MGHRA and CDR2 is YSYEKL. The CDR3 is made up of 13 amino acids. Trimming shortened V by 0 bases and J by 2 bases, and 2 bases separated the two germline ends.

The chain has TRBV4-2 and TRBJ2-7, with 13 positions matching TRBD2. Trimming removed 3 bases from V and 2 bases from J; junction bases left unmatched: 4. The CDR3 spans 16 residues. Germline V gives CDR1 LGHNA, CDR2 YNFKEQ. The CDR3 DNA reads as TGTGCCAGCAGCCACACTAGCGGGAGGGCCCCCTACGAGCAGTACTTC. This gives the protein CASSHTSGRAPYEQYF.

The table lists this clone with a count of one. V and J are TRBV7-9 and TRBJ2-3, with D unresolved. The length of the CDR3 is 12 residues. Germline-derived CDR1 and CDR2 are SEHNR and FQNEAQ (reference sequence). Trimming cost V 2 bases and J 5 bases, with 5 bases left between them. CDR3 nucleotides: TGTGCCAGCAGCTTAAGTGAAGATACGCAGTATTTT. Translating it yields CASSLSEDTQYF. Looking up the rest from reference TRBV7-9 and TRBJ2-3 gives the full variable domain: DTGVSQNPRHKITKRGQNVTFRCDPISEHNRLYWYRQTLGQGPEFLTYFQNEAQLEKSRLLSDRFSAERPKGSFSTLEIQRTEQGDSAMYLCASSLSEDTQYFGPGTRLTVL.